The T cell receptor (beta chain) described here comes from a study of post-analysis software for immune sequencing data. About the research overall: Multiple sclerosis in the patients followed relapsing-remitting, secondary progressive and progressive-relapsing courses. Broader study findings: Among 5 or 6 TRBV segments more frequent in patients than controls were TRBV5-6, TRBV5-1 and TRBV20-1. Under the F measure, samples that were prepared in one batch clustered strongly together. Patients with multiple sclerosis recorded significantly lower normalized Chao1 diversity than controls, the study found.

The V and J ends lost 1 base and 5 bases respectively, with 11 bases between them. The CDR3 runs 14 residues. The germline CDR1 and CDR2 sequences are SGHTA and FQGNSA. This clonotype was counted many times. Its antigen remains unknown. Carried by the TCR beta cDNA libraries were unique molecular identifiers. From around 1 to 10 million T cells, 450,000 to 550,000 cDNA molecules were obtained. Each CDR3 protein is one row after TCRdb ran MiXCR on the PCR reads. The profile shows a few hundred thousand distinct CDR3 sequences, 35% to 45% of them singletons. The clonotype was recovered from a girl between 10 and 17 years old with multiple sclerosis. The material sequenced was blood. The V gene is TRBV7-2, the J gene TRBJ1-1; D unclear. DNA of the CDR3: TGTGCCAGCAGCTTAGATAGTGGGCCGACTGAAGCTTTCTTT. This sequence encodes CASSLDSGPTEAFF.